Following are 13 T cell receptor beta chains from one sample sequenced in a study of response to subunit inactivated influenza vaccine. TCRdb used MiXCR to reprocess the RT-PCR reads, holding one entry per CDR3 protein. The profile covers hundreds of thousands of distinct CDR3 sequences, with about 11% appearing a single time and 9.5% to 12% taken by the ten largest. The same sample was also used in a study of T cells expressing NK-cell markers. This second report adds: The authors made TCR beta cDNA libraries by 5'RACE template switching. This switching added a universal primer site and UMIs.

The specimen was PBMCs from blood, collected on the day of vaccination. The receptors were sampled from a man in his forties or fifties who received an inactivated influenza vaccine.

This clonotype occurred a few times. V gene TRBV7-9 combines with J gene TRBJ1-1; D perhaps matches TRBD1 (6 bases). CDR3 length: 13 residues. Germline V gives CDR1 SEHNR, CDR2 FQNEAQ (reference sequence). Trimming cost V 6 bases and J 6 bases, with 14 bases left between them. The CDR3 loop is CASRLGSGAEAFF. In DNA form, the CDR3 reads TGTGCCAGCAGGTTGGGATCAGGGGCTGAAGCTTTCTTT.

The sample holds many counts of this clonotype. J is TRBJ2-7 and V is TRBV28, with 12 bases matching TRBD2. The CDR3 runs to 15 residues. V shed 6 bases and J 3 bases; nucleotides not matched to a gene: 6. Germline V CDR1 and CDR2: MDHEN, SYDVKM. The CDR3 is CASRPWTSGIYEQYF. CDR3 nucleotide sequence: TGTGCCAGCAGACCCTGGACTAGCGGGATCTACGAGCAGTACTTC.

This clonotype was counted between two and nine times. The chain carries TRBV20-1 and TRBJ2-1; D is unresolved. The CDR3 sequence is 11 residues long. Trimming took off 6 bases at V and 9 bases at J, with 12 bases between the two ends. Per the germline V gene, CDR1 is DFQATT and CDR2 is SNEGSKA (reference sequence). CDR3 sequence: CSARIDTEQFF. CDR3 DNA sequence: TGCAGTGCCCGAATTGATACTGAGCAGTTCTTC.

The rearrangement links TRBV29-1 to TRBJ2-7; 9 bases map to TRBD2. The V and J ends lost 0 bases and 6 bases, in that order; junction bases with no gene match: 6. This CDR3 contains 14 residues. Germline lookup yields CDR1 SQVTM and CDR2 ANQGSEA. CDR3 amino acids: CSVEDGGGALEQYF. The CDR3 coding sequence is TGCAGCGTTGAAGACGGCGGGGGGGCCCTCGAGCAGTACTTC.

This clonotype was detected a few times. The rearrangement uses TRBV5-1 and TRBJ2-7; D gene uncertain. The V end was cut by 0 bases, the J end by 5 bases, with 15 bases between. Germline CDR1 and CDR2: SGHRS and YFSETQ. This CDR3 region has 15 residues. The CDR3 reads CASSLAARRSDEQYF. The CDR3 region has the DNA TGCGCCAGCAGCTTGGCTGCTAGAAGGAGCGACGAGCAGTACTTC.

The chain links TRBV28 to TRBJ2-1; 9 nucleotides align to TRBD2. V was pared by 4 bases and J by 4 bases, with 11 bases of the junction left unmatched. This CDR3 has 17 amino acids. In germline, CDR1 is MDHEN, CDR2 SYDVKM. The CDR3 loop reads CASSYRAGLAIYNEQFF. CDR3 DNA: TGTGCCAGCAGTTACAGGGCCGGACTAGCGATTTACAATGAGCAGTTCTTC.

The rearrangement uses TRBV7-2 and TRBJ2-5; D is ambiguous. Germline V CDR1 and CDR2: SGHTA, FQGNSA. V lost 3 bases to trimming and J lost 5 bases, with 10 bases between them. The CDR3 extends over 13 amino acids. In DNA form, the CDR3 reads TGTGCCAGCAGCTTTGGCGTGACCGAGACCCAGTACTTC. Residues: CASSFGVTETQYF. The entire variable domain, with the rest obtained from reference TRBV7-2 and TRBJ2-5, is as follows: GAGVSQSPSNKVTEKGKDVELRCDPISGHTALYWYRQSLGQGLEFLIYFQGNSAPDKSGLPSDRFSAERTGGSVSTLTIQRTQQEDSAVYLCASSFGVTETQYFGPGTRLLVL.

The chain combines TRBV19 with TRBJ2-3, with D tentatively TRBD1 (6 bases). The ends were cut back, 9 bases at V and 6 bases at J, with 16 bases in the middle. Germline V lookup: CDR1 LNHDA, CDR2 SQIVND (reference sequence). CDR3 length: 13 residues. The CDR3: CASLKQGADTQYF. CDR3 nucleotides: TGTGCCAGCCTCAAACAGGGCGCGGATACGCAGTATTTT.

CDR3 bases: TGTGCCAGCAGCGGTGATAGGAAAACCGGGGAGCTGTTTTTT. Residues: CASSGDRKTGELFF. The chain combines TRBV4-2 with TRBJ2-2; D is unresolved. The V gene's germline CDR1 is LGHNA and CDR2 YNFKEQ. V was trimmed by 5 bases and J by 5 bases, leaving 12 bases between them. The CDR3 totals 14 residues.

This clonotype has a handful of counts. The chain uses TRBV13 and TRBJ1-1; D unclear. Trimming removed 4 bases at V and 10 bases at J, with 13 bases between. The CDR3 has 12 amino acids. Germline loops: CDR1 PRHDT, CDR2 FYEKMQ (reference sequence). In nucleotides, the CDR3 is TGTGCCAGCAGCTCAAGGGCCCTAGGAGCTTTCTTT. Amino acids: CASSSRALGAFF. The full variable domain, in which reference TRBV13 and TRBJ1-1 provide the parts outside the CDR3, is AAGVIQSPRHLIKEKRETATLKCYPIPRHDTVYWYQQGPGQDPQFLISFYEKMQSDKGSIPDRFSAQQFSDYHSELNMSSLELGDSALYFCASSSRALGAFFGQGTRLTVV.

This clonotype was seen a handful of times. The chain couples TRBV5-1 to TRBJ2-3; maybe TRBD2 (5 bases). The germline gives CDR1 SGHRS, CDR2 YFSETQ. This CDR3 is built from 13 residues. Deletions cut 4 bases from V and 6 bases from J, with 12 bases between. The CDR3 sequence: CASSVRTGDTQYF. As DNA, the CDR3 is TGCGCCAGCAGCGTACGCACGGGGGATACGCAGTATTTT. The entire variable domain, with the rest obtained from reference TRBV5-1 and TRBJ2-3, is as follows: KAGVTQTPRYLIKTRGQQVTLSCSPISGHRSVSWYQQTPGQGLQFLFEYFSETQRNKGNFPGRFSGRQFSNSRSEMNVSTLELGDSALYLCASSVRTGDTQYFGPGTRLTVL.

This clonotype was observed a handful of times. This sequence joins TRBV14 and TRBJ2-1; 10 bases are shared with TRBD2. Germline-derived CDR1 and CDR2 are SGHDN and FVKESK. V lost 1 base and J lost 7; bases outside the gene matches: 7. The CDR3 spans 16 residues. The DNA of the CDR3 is TGTGCCAGCAGCCAAGTCGGAGCGACTAGCGGGAATGAGCAGTTCTTC. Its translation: CASSQVGATSGNEQFF.

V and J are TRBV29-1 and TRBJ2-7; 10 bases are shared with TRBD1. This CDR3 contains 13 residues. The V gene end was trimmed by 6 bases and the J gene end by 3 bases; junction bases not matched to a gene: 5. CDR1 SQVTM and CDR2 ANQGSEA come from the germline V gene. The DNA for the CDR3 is TGCAGCGTCGGGGACAGGGGAATCTACGAGCAGTACTTC. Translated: CSVGDRGIYEQYF.